Following are 22 T cell receptor beta chains from one sample sequenced in a study of blood T cell repertoires in COVID-19. Measured with immunoSEQ multiplex PCR; TCRdb has only the in-frame clones, and not every one. The table has approximately 130,000 clones, just under 80% seen once; the top ten hold around a quarter. Specimen: peripheral blood. The receptors here all came from a human donor in a cohort sampled during active COVID-19.

J is TRBJ2-1 and V is TRBV19; D is ambiguous. The CDR3 extends over 17 amino acids. Germline V gene lookup returns CDR1 LNHDA and CDR2 SQIVND (reference sequence). The V end was cut by 2 bases, the J end by 0 bases, with 14 bases between. This CDR3 is CASSIKSSSSSYNEQFF. CDR3 DNA: TGTGCCAGTAGTATAAAGTCCTCGTCGAGCTCCTACAATGAGCAGTTCTTC.

This rearrangement joins TRBV6-6 to TRBJ2-3; D is perhaps TRBD2 (5 bases). From germline, CDR1 is MNHNY and CDR2 SVGAGI (reference sequence). The V gene lost 2 bases and the J gene lost 5 bases, with 11 bases spanning the gap. The CDR3 runs to 14 residues. Written as DNA, the CDR3 is TGTGCCAGCAGTTACACGCCGGCGGGAGATACGCAGTATTTT. This sequence encodes CASSYTPAGDTQYF.

In its sample, this clone was seen a few times. V usage is TRBV10-3 and J usage is TRBJ2-2, with TRBD1 identical over 10 bases. The CDR3 extends over 15 amino acids. Germline assignment: CDR1 ENHRY and CDR2 SYGVKD. V was clipped by 0 bases and J by 6 bases; unmatched bases: 1. The CDR3 loop reads CAISESDRGAGELFF. The DNA for the CDR3 is TGTGCCATCAGTGAGTCGGACAGGGGGGCCGGGGAGCTGTTTTTT.

This clone was seen at least ten times. J is TRBJ2-7 and V is TRBV5-6; 7 bases line up with TRBD2. The J segment lost 13 bases and the V segment lost 7 bases, leaving 17 bases of the junction unmatched. The CDR3 extends over 13 amino acids. Germline V gives CDR1 SGHDT, CDR2 YYEEEE. The CDR3 DNA is TGTGCCAGCTACCGTTGGTCCAGCGGGGTACCTTACTTC. Its translation: CASYRWSSGVPYF. Full variable domain (remainder filled in from reference TRBV5-6 and TRBJ2-7): DAGVTQSPTHLIKTRGQQVTLRCSPKSGHDTVSWYQQALGQGPQFIFQYYEEEERQRGNFPDRFSGHQFPNYSSELNVNALLLGDSALYLCASYRWSSGVPYFGPGTRLTVT.

CDR3 in amino acids: CAAKSGQGARKLFF. The CDR3 region has the DNA TGTGCCGCCAAATCTGGACAGGGGGCGAGGAAACTGTTTTTT. V usage is TRBV6-5 and J usage is TRBJ1-4, with 11 nucleotides matching TRBD1. The CDR3 sequence is 14 residues long. The V gene end was trimmed by 11 bases and the J gene end by 11 bases; junction bases not matched to a gene: 13. Germline lookup yields CDR1 MNHEY and CDR2 SVGAGI.

This clone has more than one count but fewer than ten. The chain uses TRBV15 and TRBJ2-1; 8 bases are a match to TRBD2. Trimming at V came to 0 bases and at J to 3 bases, leaving 1 base not matched to a gene. The CDR3 spans 15 residues. The germline gives CDR1 LNHNV, CDR2 YYDKDF (reference sequence). CDR3 sequence (DNA): TGTGCCACCAGCAGAGAACTAGCGGTCTACAATGAGCAGTTCTTC. Its translation: CATSRELAVYNEQFF.

The rearrangement uses TRBV3-1 (or the pseudogene TRBV3-2) and TRBJ2-7, with 8 bases lining up with TRBD2. This CDR3 has 14 amino acids. V was clipped by 2 bases and J by 3 bases; unmatched bases: 3. The V gene's germline CDR1 is LGHDT and CDR2 YNNKEL (reference sequence). This CDR3 reads CASSQMGLVYEQYF. The CDR3 region has the DNA TGTGCCAGCAGCCAAATGGGACTAGTCTACGAGCAGTACTTC.

The chain joins TRBV6-5 to TRBJ2-4; 11 bases align to TRBD2. V shed 1 base, J shed 8 bases, and the junction held 4 bases outside the gene matches. The CDR3 has 15 residues. The germline CDR1 and CDR2 sequences are MNHEY and SVGAGI. The CDR3 sequence is CASSYFTSGSHIQYF. CDR3 nucleotide sequence: TGTGCCAGCAGTTACTTTACTAGCGGGAGTCACATTCAGTACTTC.

This sequence joins TRBV28 and TRBJ1-5, with 7 bases that match TRBD1. Looked up from germline, CDR1 is MDHEN and CDR2 is SYDVKM. This CDR3 has 18 residues. Trimming took 3 bases from V and 4 from J; bases not matched to a gene: 15. The CDR3 bases are TGTGCCAGCAGTTTTGTGCCGGGGTGGGGACAGCAAAATCAGCCCCAGCATTTT. It is translated as CASSFVPGWGQQNQPQHF.

This clone was observed a handful of times. This chain joins TRBV5-1 and TRBJ1-2, with D possibly being TRBD1 (5 bases). The germline V gene has CDR1 SGHRS and CDR2 YFSETQ. The V gene lost 3 bases and the J gene lost 4 bases, with 16 bases spanning the gap. The CDR3 sequence is 15 residues long. CDR3 sequence: CASSWGETEIYGYTF. CDR3 in DNA: TGCGCCAGCAGCTGGGGGGAGACGGAGATCTATGGCTACACCTTC. The whole variable domain, filled in from reference TRBV5-1 and TRBJ1-2, reads KAGVTQTPRYLIKTRGQQVTLSCSPISGHRSVSWYQQTPGQGLQFLFEYFSETQRNKGNFPGRFSGRQFSNSRSEMNVSTLELGDSALYLCASSWGETEIYGYTFGSGTRLTVV.

This clone was picked up a small number of times. The J gene is TRBJ1-2, the V gene TRBV6-5; 9 nucleotides agree with TRBD1. This CDR3 region has 14 residues. Germline lookup yields CDR1 MNHEY and CDR2 SVGAGI. The junction had 7 bases not matched to a gene; V was cut back by 5 bases and J by 6 bases. The CDR3 region has the DNA TGTGCCAGCAGTCGAGTACAGGGGGCGGATGGCTACACCTTC. It encodes CASSRVQGADGYTF.

The J gene is TRBJ2-2, the V gene TRBV18, with D maybe TRBD1 (5 bases). The CDR3 covers 15 residues. The V gene's germline CDR1 is KGHSH and CDR2 LQKENI. Trimming took 2 bases from V and 3 from J, leaving 10 bases between them. In nucleotides, the CDR3 is TGTGCCAGCTCACCATCAGACAGTTACACCGGGGAGCTGTTTTTT. It encodes CASSPSDSYTGELFF. Based on the CDR3 plus reference TRBV18 and TRBJ2-2, the full variable domain is NAGVMQNPRHLVRRRGQEARLRCSPMKGHSHVYWYRQLPEEGLKFMVYLQKENIIDESGMPKERFSAEFPKEGPSILRIQQVVRGDSAAYFCASSPSDSYTGELFFGEGSRLTVL.

There are a few counts of this clone. The chain carries TRBV19 and TRBJ1-2; D is uncertain. V lost 4 bases and J 6 bases, leaving 12 bases between the germline ends. The CDR3 is 13 residues long. The germline V gene encodes CDR1 LNHDA and CDR2 SQIVND (reference sequence). For the CDR3, the DNA is TGTGCCAGTAGTAATTCCGGACTGGATGGCTACACCTTC. Protein sequence: CASSNSGLDGYTF.

The genes are TRBV4-1 and TRBJ1-1; 11 bases match TRBD1. After removal of 0 bases from V and 3 bases from J, the junction contained 6 bases not matched to a gene. CDR1 and CDR2 (germline): MGHRA, YSYEKL. The CDR3 has 17 residues. CDR3 bases: TGCGCCAGCAGCCAAGATGGGACAGGGGGTTGGGACACTGAAGCTTTCTTT. This translates into CASSQDGTGGWDTEAFF.

J is TRBJ1-1 and V is TRBV18; D is perhaps TRBD1 (6 bases). The V and J ends lost 4 bases and 1 base respectively, with 7 bases between them. The CDR3 covers 13 residues. Germline CDR1 and CDR2: KGHSH and LQKENI. CDR3 sequence: CASSRDKNTEAFF. The CDR3 nucleotides are TGTGCCAGCTCACGGGACAAGAACACTGAAGCTTTCTTT.

This clone was found a few times. The chain joins TRBV5-5 to TRBJ2-2; D uncertain. The germline V gene encodes CDR1 SGHKS and CDR2 YYEKEE (reference sequence). Trimming removed 0 bases from V and 8 bases from J, with 2 bases in between. This CDR3 has 11 amino acids. The CDR3 DNA reads as TGTGCCAGCAGCTTGGCTGGGGAGCTGTTTTTT. Protein sequence: CASSLAGELFF.

The rearrangement uses TRBV5-1 and TRBJ2-2, with D possibly matching TRBD1 (5 bases). The V end lost 5 bases, the J end lost 7 bases, and 12 bases lay between the germline ends. This CDR3 has 13 amino acids. Looked up from germline, CDR1 is SGHRS and CDR2 is YFSETQ. CDR3 in DNA: TGCGCCAGCAGGTGGCAGGGCAACGGGGAGCTGTTTTTT. Protein: CASRWQGNGELFF. Drawing the rest from reference TRBV5-1 and TRBJ2-2, the complete variable domain is KAGVTQTPRYLIKTRGQQVTLSCSPISGHRSVSWYQQTPGQGLQFLFEYFSETQRNKGNFPGRFSGRQFSNSRSEMNVSTLELGDSALYLCASRWQGNGELFFGEGSRLTVL.

The J gene is TRBJ2-2, the V gene TRBV3-1 (or the pseudogene TRBV3-2); D is ambiguous. With 3 bases removed from V and 0 bases from J, the gap between germline ends came to 11 bases. CDR1 LGHDT and CDR2 YNNKEL come from the germline V gene (reference sequence). CDR3 length equals 16 residues. In DNA, the CDR3 is TGTGCCAGCAGCCATTCCCGGAGCGCGAACACCGGGGAGCTGTTTTTT. Amino acid sequence: CASSHSRSANTGELFF.

The rearrangement joins TRBV29-1 to TRBJ1-1, with D hard to call. Germline V gene sequence: CDR1 SQVTM, CDR2 ANQGSEA. There are 13 residues in the CDR3. V was pared by 8 bases and J by 0 bases, with 13 bases between. The CDR3 DNA sequence: TGCAGCTCAAAGCCTATATTGAACACTGAAGCTTTCTTT. Its protein is CSSKPILNTEAFF.

This sequence joins TRBV18 and TRBJ2-1; 11 bases fit TRBD1. The CDR3 length is 15 residues. Germline V CDR1 and CDR2: KGHSH, LQKENI. With V trimmed by 3 bases and J by 7 bases, 5 bases remained unmatched. The CDR3 DNA follows: TGTGCCAGCTCACCTGGACAGGGGGCAGAGAATGAGCAGTTCTTC. Protein product: CASSPGQGAENEQFF.

The J gene is TRBJ2-7, the V gene TRBV28; TRBD1 matches at 9 bases. Germline values: CDR1 MDHEN, CDR2 SYDVKM. This CDR3 comprises 13 residues. V trimming: 2 bases; J trimming: 12 bases; junction bases outside the gene matches: 8. The CDR3 coding sequence is TGTGCCAGCAGTTTAACCCGGGACAGGGTTCTGTACTTC. Amino acid sequence: CASSLTRDRVLYF.

This chain joins TRBV5-1 and TRBJ2-1; 8 bases are a match to TRBD2. The germline V gene encodes CDR1 SGHRS and CDR2 YFSETQ. CDR3 size: 16 residues. Losses at the gene ends were 0 bases for V and 8 bases for J; bases not matched to a gene: 10. The CDR3 reads CASSLAFAGGFDEQFF. CDR3 DNA: TGCGCCAGCAGCTTGGCCTTTGCGGGAGGCTTTGATGAGCAGTTCTTC.